The 32 T cell receptor beta chains below come from one sample, sequenced in a study of human T cells and chemical hapten exposure. Time point specified: pre-sensitization, week 0. Noted treatment: therapeutic diphenylcyclopropenone sensitization with weekly scalp DPC. Via MiXCR, TCRdb re-called the RACE reads, giving one row per CDR3 protein. The sample has approximately 370,000 distinct CDR3 sequences; 5.5% are singletons. The material sequenced was whole blood, taken in connection with sensitization to the hapten diphenylcyclopropenone (DPC). Source of these receptors: a woman between 18 and 30 years old with alopecia areata. Some clones in this sample may be carry-over from other donors' samples.

This clonotype was counted at least ten times. V gene TRBV5-5 combines with J gene TRBJ1-5, with a weak D call TRBD1 (5 bases). This CDR3 has 15 residues. V was clipped by 0 bases and J by 3 bases, with 10 bases between them. Germline V lookup: CDR1 SGHKS, CDR2 YYEKEE (reference sequence). The CDR3 sequence is CASSLGREYNQPQHF. CDR3 nucleotide sequence: TGTGCCAGCAGCTTGGGCAGGGAATACAATCAGCCCCAGCATTTT.

This clonotype was picked up many times. V is TRBV12-3 or TRBV12-4 and J is TRBJ2-5; TRBD1 is a possible D gene (6 bases). The CDR3 is made up of 13 amino acids. V was pared by 1 base and J by 4 bases, with 7 bases between. CDR3 bases: TGTGCCAGCAGTTTAGGCAGGGGAGAGACCCAGTACTTC. This sequence encodes CASSLGRGETQYF.

This clonotype was seen at least ten times. The rearrangement links TRBV5-1 to TRBJ2-3; D gene uncertain. The CDR3 loop spans 14 amino acids. V was cut by 0 bases and J by 2 bases, with 7 bases left in between. Germline V gene sequence: CDR1 SGHRS, CDR2 YFSETQ. Written as DNA, the CDR3 is TGCGCCAGCAGCTTGGCCGGCTACACAGATACGCAGTATTTT. It encodes CASSLAGYTDTQYF.

V usage is TRBV20-1 and J usage is TRBJ2-1, with unresolved D. The CDR3 covers 13 residues. Looked up from germline, CDR1 is DFQATT and CDR2 is SNEGSKA (reference sequence). V was clipped by 3 bases and J by 8 bases, with 14 bases between them. The CDR3 sequence is CSAREGFEDEQFF. The CDR3 DNA sequence: TGCAGTGCTAGGGAAGGTTTTGAAGATGAGCAGTTCTTC.

This clonotype was seen ten or more times. This chain connects TRBV14 to TRBJ2-3, with a weak D call TRBD1 (6 bases). The V gene lost 2 bases and the J gene lost 0 bases, with 12 bases spanning the gap. The length of the CDR3 is 16 residues. Germline assignment: CDR1 SGHDN and CDR2 FVKESK. The CDR3 DNA follows: TGTGCCAGCAGCCAACTCGGACAGCCTAGCACAGATACGCAGTATTTT. It is translated as CASSQLGQPSTDTQYF.

This clonotype has ten or more counts. V gene TRBV18 combines with J gene TRBJ1-1; 7 bases fit TRBD1. V lost 3 bases and J lost 0; bases outside the gene matches: 7. Germline V CDR1 and CDR2: KGHSH, LQKENI. The CDR3 is 16 residues long. For the CDR3, the DNA is TGTGCCAGCTCACCGTTCGACAGGGTGATGAACACTGAAGCTTTCTTT. This sequence encodes CASSPFDRVMNTEAFF.

This chain links TRBV7-9 with TRBJ2-2; D gene uncertain. The germline gives CDR1 SEHNR, CDR2 FQNEAQ (reference sequence). Between the trimmed V and J ends, which lost 7 bases and 5 bases, there was a span of 5 bases. The CDR3 sequence is 11 residues long. The CDR3 DNA reads TGTGCCAGCACCCCGACCGGGGAGCTGTTTTTT. Translated: CASTPTGELFF.

This clonotype was recorded many times. The rearrangement joins TRBV29-1 to TRBJ1-2; a possible D gene is TRBD1 (5 bases). In germline, CDR1 is SQVTM, CDR2 ANQGSEA. This CDR3 contains 13 residues. V shed 5 bases and J shed 8 bases, with 18 bases lying between them. The DNA for the CDR3 is TGCAGCGTTCTCCCCTGGGGGTCGAGAGGCTACACCTTC. Its translation is CSVLPWGSRGYTF.

This clonotype came up a few times. The gene calls are TRBV20-1 and TRBJ2-7; D might be TRBD1 or TRBD2, each matching 5 bases. The V end was cut by 6 bases, the J end by 0 bases, with 15 bases between. The germline V gene encodes CDR1 DFQATT and CDR2 SNEGSKA (reference sequence). The CDR3 spans 14 residues. This CDR3 reads CSAARDRSSYEQYF. DNA of the CDR3: TGCAGTGCCGCCCGGGACCGGAGCTCCTACGAGCAGTACTTC.

There are many counts of this clonotype. CDR3 protein: CASSPREVAKNIQYF. The DNA of the CDR3 is TGTGCCAGCTCACCACGGGAAGTAGCCAAAAACATTCAGTACTTC. The V call is TRBV18, the J call TRBJ2-4, with D unclear. Trimming stripped 1 base from V and 0 bases from J, with 7 bases between. CDR3 size: 15 residues. Germline values: CDR1 KGHSH, CDR2 LQKENI. The full variable domain, with the rest looked up from reference TRBV18 and TRBJ2-4, is NAGVMQNPRHLVRRRGQEARLRCSPMKGHSHVYWYRQLPEEGLKFMVYLQKENIIDESGMPKERFSAEFPKEGPSILRIQQVVRGDSAAYFCASSPREVAKNIQYFGAGTRLSVL.

This clonotype was found many times. The chain's CDR3 is CASSYSNSYGYTF. The CDR3 DNA is TGTGCCAGCAGTTACTCTAACAGCTATGGCTACACCTTC. The chain is built from TRBV6-2 or TRBV6-3 and TRBJ1-2; no clear D. Germline assignment: CDR1 MNHEY and CDR2 SVGEGT. Trimming pared 0 bases from V and 4 bases from J, leaving 6 bases between. This CDR3 has 13 amino acids.

Only a few counts were recorded for this clonotype. The rearrangement uses TRBV27 and TRBJ1-4; no definite D call. The V gene's germline CDR1 is MNHEY and CDR2 SMNVEV (reference sequence). The CDR3 is 13 amino acids. Between the trimmed V and J ends, which lost 6 bases and 0 bases, there was a span of 5 bases. CDR3 nucleotide sequence: TGTGCCAGCAGAGGTGCAACTAATGAAAAACTGTTTTTT. Protein: CASRGATNEKLFF.

This clonotype came up a few times. The V call is TRBV7-8, the J call TRBJ2-3; D is uncertain. The CDR3 has 16 amino acids. Trimming removed 0 bases at V and 0 bases at J, with 10 bases between. Germline V CDR1 and CDR2: SGHVS, FQNEAQ. The CDR3 DNA follows: TGTGCCAGCAGCTTAGCAGTTGCGCCTAGCACAGATACGCAGTATTTT. Its translation: CASSLAVAPSTDTQYF.

This clonotype was picked up many times. The genes are TRBV7-8 and TRBJ1-2; D remains ambiguous. The germline V gene has CDR1 SGHVS and CDR2 FQNEAQ. This CDR3 region has 16 residues. Trimming took 4 bases from V and 0 from J, leaving 15 bases between them. CDR3 DNA: TGTGCCAGCAGCTCCTCGAGGCTTCCCTCTAACTATGGCTACACCTTC. As protein: CASSSSRLPSNYGYTF.

In its sample, this clonotype was seen many times. This chain uses TRBV20-1 with TRBJ1-3; D unresolved. The CDR3 spans 12 residues. Trimming removed 2 bases from V and 0 bases from J, with 2 bases in between. Per the germline V gene, CDR1 is DFQATT and CDR2 is SNEGSKA (reference sequence). Written as DNA, the CDR3 is TGCAGTGCTAGATCCTCTGGAAACACCATATATTTT. It yields the protein CSARSSGNTIYF.

The table lists this clonotype with many counts. The chain employs TRBV2 and TRBJ1-1; 7 bases match TRBD1. V shed 6 bases and J 5 bases; nucleotides not matched to a gene: 15. CDR3 length: 16 residues. CDR1 and CDR2 (germline): SNHLY, FYNNEI. CDR3 region: CASSVFELSQGTEAFF. The CDR3 coding sequence is TGTGCCAGCAGCGTCTTCGAATTATCACAGGGGACTGAAGCTTTCTTT.

The sample holds many counts of this clonotype. This rearrangement joins TRBV6-1 to TRBJ1-6, with 7 bases fitting TRBD1. The CDR3 consists of 17 residues. The ends lost 6 bases at V and 6 bases at J; junction bases unmatched: 14. CDR1 and CDR2 from the germline V gene are MNHNS and SASEGT. The CDR3 sequence is CASSRTTTGEGNSPLHF. The CDR3 nucleotides read TGTGCCAGCAGCCGTACTACCACAGGGGAGGGTAATTCACCCCTCCACTTT.

This rearrangement joins TRBV3-1 to TRBJ2-3; no firm D call. The V gene lost 4 bases and the J gene lost 2 bases, with 10 bases spanning the gap. Germline V gene lookup returns CDR1 LGHDT and CDR2 YNNKEL (reference sequence). The CDR3 length is 14 residues. In nucleotides, the CDR3 is TGTGCCAGCAGCCGGACGGGTGACACAGATACGCAGTATTTT. Protein: CASSRTGDTDTQYF.

The chain employs TRBV12-3 or TRBV12-4 and TRBJ1-3, with D tentatively TRBD1 (5 bases). The CDR3 is made up of 15 amino acids. Trimming shortened V by 4 bases and J by 0 bases, and 10 bases separated the two germline ends. The CDR3 DNA reads as TGTGCCAGCAGTTCTGCCGGGGGCTCTGGAAACACCATATATTTT. Protein: CASSSAGGSGNTIYF.

This clonotype appeared a few times. The chain combines TRBV13 with TRBJ2-7; TRBD1 agrees at 7 bases. V lost 6 bases and J lost 5; bases outside the gene matches: 7. The germline V gene encodes CDR1 PRHDT and CDR2 FYEKMQ (reference sequence). The length of the CDR3 is 13 residues. CDR3 bases: TGTGCCAGCAGTAGAGGGGGCAGGAACGAGCAGTACTTC. This encodes CASSRGGRNEQYF.

The table lists this clonotype with many counts. The chain is built from TRBV5-1 and TRBJ2-3; no definite D call. V lost 0 bases, J lost 1 base, and 15 bases lay in between. The CDR3 length is 17 residues. Germline lookup yields CDR1 SGHRS and CDR2 YFSETQ. Written as DNA, the CDR3 is TGCGCCAGCAGCTTGGCCAAGCTGGGCTTAGGCACAGATACGCAGTATTTT. Its translation is CASSLAKLGLGTDTQYF.

This clonotype was counted many times. The chain has TRBV6-4 and TRBJ1-3; no reliable D call. V dropped 6 bases and J dropped 0 bases, with 15 bases sitting between them. CDR3 length: 16 amino acids. In germline, CDR1 is MRHNA, CDR2 SNTAGT. CDR3 DNA sequence: TGTGCCAGCAGCTCCGAAGGACCGCGCTCTGGAAACACCATATATTTT. This codes for CASSSEGPRSGNTIYF.

The V and J genes are TRBV7-9 and TRBJ1-1, with unresolved D. Germline CDR1 SEHNR, CDR2 FQNEAQ (reference sequence). The CDR3 is 15 residues long. V was shortened by 1 base and J by 5 bases, with 14 bases between the two germline ends. CDR3 in amino acids: CASSLVGLGSTEAFF. The CDR3 coding sequence is TGTGCCAGCAGCTTAGTCGGCCTAGGCTCGACTGAAGCTTTCTTT.

This clonotype came up a few times. This chain uses TRBV12-5 with TRBJ2-4, with TRBD1 matching over 9 bases. Germline trimming cut 0 bases from V and 7 bases from J; bases unmatched to any gene: 4. CDR1 is LGHNT, CDR2 FRNRAP, per germline. CDR3 size: 15 residues. CDR3 sequence: CASGLVAGQGNIQYF. Written as DNA, the CDR3 is TGTGCTAGTGGTTTGGTAGCCGGACAGGGGAACATTCAGTACTTC.

This clonotype was picked up many times. The CDR3 loop is CATSEGQNEQFF. CDR3 sequence (DNA): TGTGCCACCAGTGAGGGGCAGAATGAGCAGTTCTTC. The chain links TRBV24-1 to TRBJ2-1; possible D gene TRBD1, 5 bases. V was clipped by 4 bases and J by 7 bases, with 7 bases between them. Germline V gene data show CDR1 as KGHDR and CDR2 as SFDVKD. The CDR3 runs to 12 residues.

In its sample, this clonotype was seen a few times. This chain joins TRBV6-5 and TRBJ1-2, with 12 bases fitting TRBD1. Germline CDR1 MNHEY, CDR2 SVGAGI. This CDR3 is 15 amino acids long. After removal of 2 bases from V and 7 bases from J, the junction contained 5 bases not matched to a gene. The CDR3 DNA reads TGTGCCAGCAGTTACGGGACAGGGGGCGATTCTGGCTACACCTTC. Protein product: CASSYGTGGDSGYTF.

This clonotype was counted many times. The CDR3 region is CASSSGAGWTTDTQYF. In DNA, the CDR3 is TGTGCCAGCAGCTCCGGCGCAGGCTGGACCACAGATACGCAGTATTTT. V usage is TRBV5-8 and J usage is TRBJ2-3; D remains ambiguous. Germline V lookup: CDR1 SGHTS, CDR2 YDEGEE. This CDR3 has 16 amino acids. Trimming cost V 3 bases and J 2 bases, with 16 bases left between them.

This clonotype was counted a few times. The chain is built from TRBV6-2 or TRBV6-3 and TRBJ2-7; 9 bases are a match to TRBD2. The CDR3 spans 12 residues. J lost 10 bases, V lost 8 bases, and 9 bases had no gene match. Germline-derived CDR1 and CDR2 are MNHEY and SVGEGT. DNA of the CDR3: TGTGCCAGCCAGCCCCTAGCGGGGCTCCAGTACTTC. Protein: CASQPLAGLQYF.

This clonotype was counted at least ten times. V gene TRBV27 combines with J gene TRBJ2-5, with D perhaps being TRBD1 or TRBD2 (5 bases each). The CDR3 covers 15 residues. Germline V gives CDR1 MNHEY, CDR2 SMNVEV (reference sequence). V was trimmed by 2 bases and J by 1 base, leaving 11 bases between them. The CDR3 spells CASSLNWDGQETQYF. The CDR3, as DNA: TGTGCCAGCAGTTTAAATTGGGACGGCCAAGAGACCCAGTACTTC.

A few counts support this clonotype. This chain's CDR3 is CASSPYGQNEQFF. CDR3 nucleotides: TGTGCCAGCTCACCATACGGGCAGAATGAGCAGTTCTTC. The gene calls are TRBV18 and TRBJ2-1, with D unclear. Trimming took 2 bases from V and 7 from J, leaving 9 bases between them. Germline V gene data show CDR1 as KGHSH and CDR2 as LQKENI. The CDR3 has 13 amino acids.

Many counts were recorded for this clonotype. The chain recombines TRBV6-2 or TRBV6-3 with TRBJ1-5, with D perhaps matching TRBD1 (5 bases). Trimming took off 6 bases at V and 9 bases at J, with 21 bases between the two ends. Germline V gene lookup returns CDR1 MNHEY and CDR2 SVGEGT. The CDR3 runs to 15 residues. As DNA, the CDR3 is TGTGCCAGCAGCTCGCCGGCCTTGCCTGGGGGGCCCCAGCATTTT. The encoded protein is CASSSPALPGGPQHF.

This clonotype has ten or more counts. CDR3 region: CASSRGTPRTEAFF. The CDR3 DNA reads as TGTGCCAGCAGCCGCGGGACCCCGAGGACTGAAGCTTTCTTT. The chain employs TRBV13 and TRBJ1-1; D perhaps matches TRBD1 (5 bases). The CDR3 totals 14 residues. CDR1 PRHDT and CDR2 FYEKMQ come from the germline V gene (reference sequence). V was shortened by 5 bases and J by 5 bases, with 15 bases between the two germline ends.